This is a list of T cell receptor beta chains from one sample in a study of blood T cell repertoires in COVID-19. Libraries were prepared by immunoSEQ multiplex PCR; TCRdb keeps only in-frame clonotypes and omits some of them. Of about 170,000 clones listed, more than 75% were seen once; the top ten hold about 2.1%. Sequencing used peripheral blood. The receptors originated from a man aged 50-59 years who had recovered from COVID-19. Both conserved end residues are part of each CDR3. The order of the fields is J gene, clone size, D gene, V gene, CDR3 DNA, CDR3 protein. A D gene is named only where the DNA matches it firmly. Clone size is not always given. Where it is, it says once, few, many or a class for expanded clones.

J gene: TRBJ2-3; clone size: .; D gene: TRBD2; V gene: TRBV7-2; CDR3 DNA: TGTGCCAGCAGGTTGACTAGCGTGAGGGCAGATACGCAGTATTTT; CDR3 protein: CASRLTSVRADTQYF
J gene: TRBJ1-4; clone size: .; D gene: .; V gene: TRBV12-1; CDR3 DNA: TGTGCCAGCAGCTTTGCCAGGGGTCGGGAAAAACTGTTTTTT; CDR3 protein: CASSFARGREKLFF
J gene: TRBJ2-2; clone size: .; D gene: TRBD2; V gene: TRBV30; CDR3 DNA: TGTGCCTGGAGTGGGATGGCCTCCCAGCGGGGGCCTAACACCGGGGAGCTGTTTTTT; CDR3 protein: CAWSGMASQRGPNTGELFF
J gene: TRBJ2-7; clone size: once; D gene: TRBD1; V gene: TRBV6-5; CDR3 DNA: TGTGCCAGCAGTACAGGGGGCCTCGAGCAGTACTTC; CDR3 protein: CASSTGGLEQYF
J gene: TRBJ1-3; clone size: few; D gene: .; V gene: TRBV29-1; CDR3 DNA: TGCAGCGTTGAAGGGGCAAGCTCTGGAAACACCATATATTTT; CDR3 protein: CSVEGASSGNTIYF
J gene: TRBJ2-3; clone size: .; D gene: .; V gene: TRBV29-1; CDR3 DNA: TGCAGCGTTGAAGGGCCAGGGGCTAGCACAGATACGCAGTATTTT; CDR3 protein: CSVEGPGASTDTQYF
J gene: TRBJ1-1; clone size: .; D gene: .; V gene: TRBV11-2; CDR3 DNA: TGTGCCAGCAGGAGGATCGGGGTGGCTGAAGCTTTCTTT; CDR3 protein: CASRRIGVAEAFF
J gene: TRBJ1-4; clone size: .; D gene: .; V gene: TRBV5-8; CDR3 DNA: TGTGCCAGCCCCCCGGGGGGGACAACTAATGAAAAACTGTTTTTT; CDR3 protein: CASPPGGTTNEKLFF
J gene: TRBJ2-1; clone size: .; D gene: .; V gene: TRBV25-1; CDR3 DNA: TGTGCCAGCATAAGCGACGGGAGCTCCTACAATGAGCAGTTCTTC; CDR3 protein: CASISDGSSYNEQFF
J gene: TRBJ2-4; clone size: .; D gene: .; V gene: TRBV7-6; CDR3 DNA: TGTGCCAGCAGCTTATTATCCGGGACCAAAAACATTCAGTACTTC; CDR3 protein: CASSLLSGTKNIQYF
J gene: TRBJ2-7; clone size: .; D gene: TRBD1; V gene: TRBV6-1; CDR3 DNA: TGTGCCAGCAGTGTAAGGGGACAGGGCTCAAGCTCCTACGAGCAGTACTTC; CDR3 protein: CASSVRGQGSSSYEQYF
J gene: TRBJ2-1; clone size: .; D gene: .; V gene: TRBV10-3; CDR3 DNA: TGTGCCATCAAAGTCAGGGAACACAATGAGCAGTTCTTC; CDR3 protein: CAIKVREHNEQFF
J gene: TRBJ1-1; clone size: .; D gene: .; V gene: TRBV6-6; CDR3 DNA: TGTGCCAGCAGTTACGCGCGGGGAATAGGGAACACTGAAGCTTTCTTT; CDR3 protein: CASSYARGIGNTEAFF
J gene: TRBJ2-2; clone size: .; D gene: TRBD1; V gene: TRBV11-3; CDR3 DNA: TGTGCCAGCAGCCCGACAGGGTTATCCGGGGAGCTGTTTTTT; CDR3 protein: CASSPTGLSGELFF
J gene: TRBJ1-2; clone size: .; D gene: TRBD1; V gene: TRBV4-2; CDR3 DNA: TGTGCCAGCACCAATGGACAGGGCTTCTATGGCTACACCTTC; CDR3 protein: CASTNGQGFYGYTF
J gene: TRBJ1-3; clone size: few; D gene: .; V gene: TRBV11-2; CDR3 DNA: TGTGCCAGCACCAAGAGCTCTGGAAACACCATATATTTT; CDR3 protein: CASTKSSGNTIYF
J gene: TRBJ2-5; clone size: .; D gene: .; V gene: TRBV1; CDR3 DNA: TGCACCAGCAGCCAAGATAAGCCGGGGTGCGAGACCCAGTACTTC; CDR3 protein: CTSSQDKPGCETQYF
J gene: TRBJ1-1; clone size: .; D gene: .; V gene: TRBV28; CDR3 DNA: TGTGCCAGCAGTCGCATAGGGGCAAACACTGAAGCTTTCTTT; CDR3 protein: CASSRIGANTEAFF
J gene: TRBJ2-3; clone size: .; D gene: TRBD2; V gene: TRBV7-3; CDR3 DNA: TGTGCCAGCAGCTTGGGGACTAGCGGGCATACGCAGTATTTT; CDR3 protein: CASSLGTSGHTQYF
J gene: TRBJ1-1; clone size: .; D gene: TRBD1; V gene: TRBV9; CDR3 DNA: TGTGCCAGCAGCTTAGGAGAGGACAGGGGTTCTTTCTTT; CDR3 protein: CASSLGEDRGSFF
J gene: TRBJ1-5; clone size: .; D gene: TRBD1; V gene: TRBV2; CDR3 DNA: TGTGCCAGCAGTGCACAGGGGGGACCCAATCAGCCCCAGCATTTT; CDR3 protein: CASSAQGGPNQPQHF
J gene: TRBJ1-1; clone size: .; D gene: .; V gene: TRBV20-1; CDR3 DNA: TGCAGTGCTAGTGACAGTGATGAAGCTTTCTTT; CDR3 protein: CSASDSDEAFF
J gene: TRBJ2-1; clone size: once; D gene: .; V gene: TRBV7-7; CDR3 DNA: TGTGCCAGCAGCTTAGGGGCAGGCTCCTACAATGAGCAGTTCTTC; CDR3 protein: CASSLGAGSYNEQFF
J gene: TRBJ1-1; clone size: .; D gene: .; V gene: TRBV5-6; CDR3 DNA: TGTGCCAGCAGCTTGGGACGGGACACTGAAGCTTTCTTT; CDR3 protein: CASSLGRDTEAFF
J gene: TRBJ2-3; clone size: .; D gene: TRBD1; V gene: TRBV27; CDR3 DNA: TGTGCCAGCAGTTTATCTGGGGGACAGGGTTATACAGATACGCAGTATTTT; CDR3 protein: CASSLSGGQGYTDTQYF
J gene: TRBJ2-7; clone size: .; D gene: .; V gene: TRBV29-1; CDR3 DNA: TGCAGCGTTATCTGCGGGGACTCCTACGAGCAGTACTTC; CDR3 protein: CSVICGDSYEQYF
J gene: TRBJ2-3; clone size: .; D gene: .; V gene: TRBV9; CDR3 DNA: TGTGCCAGCAGTCTAACAGGGCCAGATACGCAGTATTTT; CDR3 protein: CASSLTGPDTQYF
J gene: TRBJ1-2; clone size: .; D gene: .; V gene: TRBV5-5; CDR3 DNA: TGTGCCAGCAGCTTGGCCCCACAGGCTTTCTATGGCTACACCTTC; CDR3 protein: CASSLAPQAFYGYTF
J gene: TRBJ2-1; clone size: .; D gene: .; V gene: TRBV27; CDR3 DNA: TGTGCCAGCAGTTTATCGACGGGTTCCGCGCAGTTCTTC; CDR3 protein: CASSLSTGSAQFF
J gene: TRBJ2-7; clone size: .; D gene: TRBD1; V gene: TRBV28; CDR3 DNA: TGTGCCAGCAGGACAGGGGGCAGATACGAGCAGTACTTC; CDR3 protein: CASRTGGRYEQYF
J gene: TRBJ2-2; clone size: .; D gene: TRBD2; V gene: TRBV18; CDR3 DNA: TGTGCCAGCCGGGGGGGCCTGAACACCGGGGAGCTGTTTTTT; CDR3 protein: CASRGGLNTGELFF
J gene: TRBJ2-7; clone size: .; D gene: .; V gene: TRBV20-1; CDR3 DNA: TGCAGTGCTAGTAGCGGCTACGAGCAGTACTTC; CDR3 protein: CSASSGYEQYF
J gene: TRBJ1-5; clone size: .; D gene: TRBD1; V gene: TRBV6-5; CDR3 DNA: TGTGCCAGCAGCAGGACAGGGGACGGCAATCAGCCCCAGCATTTT; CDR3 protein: CASSRTGDGNQPQHF
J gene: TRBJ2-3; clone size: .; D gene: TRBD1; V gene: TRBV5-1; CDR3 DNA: TGCGCCAGCAGCCTACCGACAGGGGGCGTTGATACGCAGTATTTT; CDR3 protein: CASSLPTGGVDTQYF
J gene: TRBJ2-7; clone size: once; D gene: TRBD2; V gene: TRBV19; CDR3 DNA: TGTGCCAGTAGTAGGACTAGCGGGAGCTCCTACGAGCAGTACTTC; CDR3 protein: CASSRTSGSSYEQYF